These T cell receptor beta chains were read from a single sample in a study of T cells in Graves' hyperthyroidism and ophthalmopathy. TCRdb processed the multiplex PCR reads anew with MiXCR; each CDR3 protein has one entry. The table has about 400,000 distinct CDR3 sequences, roughly 13% seen once; the top ten hold 5.3%. The sequenced material came from blood. The receptors were sampled from a woman under 30 with Graves' hyperthyroidism. Both conserved end residues are part of each CDR3. D genes are given only for firm matches. The size of a clone is reported for some rows only, either as once, few or many, or as a class for expanded clones.

abundance | j_gene | d_gene | v_gene | CDR3aa | CDR3nt
few | TRBJ1-6 | NA | TRBV5-1 | CASSLEGSDSPLHF | TGCGCCAGCAGCTTGGAAGGGTCTGACTCACCCCTCCACTTT
many | TRBJ1-5 | NA | TRBV30 | CAWSAMTGWQPQHF | TGTGCCTGGAGCGCTATGACAGGTTGGCAGCCCCAGCATTTT
NA | TRBJ2-5 | TRBD2 | TRBV28 | CASSYLAVQETQYF | TGTGCCAGCAGTTACCTAGCGGTCCAAGAGACCCAGTACTTC
many | TRBJ2-2 | TRBD1 | TRBV30 | CAWSVAGGDTGELFF | TGTGCCTGGAGTGTAGCAGGGGGCGACACCGGGGAGCTGTTTTTT
NA | TRBJ2-1 | NA | TRBV20-1 | CSARDIGSSYEQFF | TGCAGTGCTAGAGATATCGGCAGTTCCTACGAGCAGTTCTTC
many | TRBJ1-6 | NA | TRBV15 | CATRISNSPLHF | TGTGCCACCAGGATCAGCAATTCACCCCTCCACTTT
many | TRBJ2-7 | NA | TRBV7-2 | CASSGGGSTYEQYF | TGTGCCAGCAGCGGGGGTGGCAGTACCTACGAGCAGTACTTC
many | TRBJ2-7 | NA | TRBV25-1 | CASRGFREQYF | TGTGCCAGCAGGGGTTTCAGGGAGCAGTACTTC
NA | TRBJ2-5 | TRBD2 | TRBV6-1 | CASSGEVLAGGETQYF | TGTGCCAGCAGTGGGGAGGTACTAGCGGGAGGAGAGACCCAGTACTTC
few | TRBJ1-3 | NA | TRBV3-1 | CASSQENSGNTIYF | TGTGCCAGCAGCCAAGAAAACTCTGGAAACACCATATATTTT
NA | TRBJ1-1 | NA | TRBV6-2/TRBV6-3 | CASTGRGNTEAFF | TGTGCCAGCACGGGCCGTGGGAACACTGAAGCTTTCTTT
NA | TRBJ2-3 | TRBD2 | TRBV12-3/TRBV12-4 | CASSFWGRAADTQYF | TGTGCCAGCAGTTTCTGGGGGAGGGCGGCAGATACGCAGTATTTT
few | TRBJ1-2 | NA | TRBV9 | CASNSGAAYGYTF | TGTGCCAGCAACTCGGGAGCCGCGTATGGCTACACCTTC
few | TRBJ2-1 | TRBD1 | TRBV27 | CASSETGFNEQFF | TGTGCCAGCAGTGAGACAGGGTTTAATGAGCAGTTCTTC
many | TRBJ1-2 | TRBD1 | TRBV2 | CASARAGGYGYTF | TGTGCCAGCGCTCGGGCAGGGGGCTATGGCTACACCTTC
NA | TRBJ2-6 | TRBD1 | TRBV7-2 | CASSLGLAGGQSLSGANVLTF | TGTGCCAGCAGCTTAGGATTGGCAGGGGGCCAATCTCTCTCTGGGGCCAACGTCCTGACTTTC
NA | TRBJ1-2 | TRBD1 | TRBV7-9 | CASSDGTAYGYTF | TGTGCCAGCAGCGATGGGACAGCGTATGGCTACACCTTC
many | TRBJ2-7 | NA | TRBV30 | CAWSGGGHEQYF | TGTGCCTGGAGTGGGGGGGGCCACGAGCAGTACTTC
many | TRBJ2-7 | TRBD2 | TRBV7-2 | CASSLGLAGAREQYF | TGTGCCAGCAGCTTGGGACTAGCGGGAGCTCGAGAGCAGTACTTC
NA | TRBJ2-5 | TRBD1 | TRBV11-2 | CASSGYRGQETQYF | TGTGCCAGCAGCGGATACAGGGGTCAAGAGACCCAGTACTTC
many | TRBJ2-1 | NA | TRBV5-1 | CASSLTYSYNEQFF | TGCGCCAGCAGCTTGACGTACTCCTACAATGAGCAGTTCTTC
many | TRBJ1-1 | NA | TRBV30 | CAWSVKHTEAFF | TGTGCCTGGAGTGTCAAGCACACTGAAGCTTTCTTT
many | TRBJ1-1 | NA | TRBV6-5 | CASSYGGHTEAFF | TGTGCCAGCAGTTACGGGGGGCACACTGAAGCTTTCTTT
NA | TRBJ2-2 | TRBD2 | TRBV7-6 | CASSQGAGGNTGELFF | TGTGCCAGCAGCCAGGGCGCGGGGGGGAACACCGGGGAGCTGTTTTTT
NA | TRBJ2-3 | TRBD1 | TRBV2 | CATSDTRQGTTDTQYF | TGTGCCACCAGTGATACCCGACAGGGAACTACAGATACGCAGTATTTT
few | TRBJ2-5 | TRBD2 | TRBV5-6 | CASSEAGTREETQYF | TGTGCCAGCAGCGAGGCCGGGACTAGAGAAGAGACCCAGTACTTC
NA | TRBJ2-2 | TRBD1 | TRBV5-1 | CASSPDRGRNTGELFF | TGCGCCAGCAGCCCTGACAGGGGGCGAAACACCGGGGAGCTGTTTTTT
many | TRBJ2-3 | NA | TRBV20-1 | CSARMSSRSTDTQYF | TGCAGTGCTAGGATGTCTAGCAGAAGCACAGATACGCAGTATTTT
many | TRBJ2-5 | NA | TRBV11-2 | CASRRWGGFETQYF | TGTGCCAGTCGACGGTGGGGAGGATTTGAGACCCAGTACTTC
NA | TRBJ1-2 | TRBD1 | TRBV14 | CASSQNVAGGWDGYTF | TGTGCCAGCAGCCAAAACGTCGCAGGGGGCTGGGATGGCTACACCTTC
NA | TRBJ1-2 | NA | TRBV15 | CATSKRGTNYGYTF | TGTGCCACCAGCAAACGGGGGACTAACTATGGCTACACCTTC
many | TRBJ2-7 | TRBD2 | TRBV20-1 | CSAVSGSMVYEQYF | TGCAGTGCTGTCAGCGGGAGCATGGTCTACGAGCAGTACTTC
many | TRBJ2-3 | TRBD2 | TRBV25-1 | CASSEQPGGVGDTQYF | TGTGCCAGCAGTGAACAACCGGGAGGGGTGGGGGATACGCAGTATTTT
many | TRBJ2-1 | NA | TRBV5-1 | CASSLWAFDSYNEQFF | TGCGCCAGCAGCTTGTGGGCCTTCGATTCCTACAATGAGCAGTTCTTC
few | TRBJ2-5 | NA | TRBV9 | CASSLSAGDKETQYF | TGTGCCAGCAGCCTCTCGGCAGGAGATAAAGAGACCCAGTACTTC
many | TRBJ2-1 | TRBD2 | TRBV28 | CASSPALAGNEQFF | TGTGCCAGCAGCCCCGCACTAGCGGGGAATGAGCAGTTCTTC
many | TRBJ2-7 | NA | TRBV6-6 | CASSYKGGGPYEQYF | TGTGCCAGCAGTTACAAGGGTGGCGGACCCTACGAGCAGTACTTC
NA | TRBJ2-2 | TRBD2 | TRBV5-4 | CASSLLGAGNTGELFF | TGTGCCAGCAGCTTGTTGGGAGCGGGAAACACCGGGGAGCTGTTTTTT
NA | TRBJ2-5 | TRBD1 | TRBV7-6 | CASIKGRQGQETQYF | TGTGCCAGCATCAAGGGAAGACAGGGCCAAGAGACCCAGTACTTC
NA | TRBJ2-3 | NA | TRBV7-3 | CASSLKGLSDTQYF | TGTGCCAGCAGCTTAAAAGGGTTGTCAGATACGCAGTATTTT
few | TRBJ2-7 | TRBD2 | TRBV7-8 | CASRLGTSGDPTQQYF | TGTGCCAGCAGACTCGGGACTAGCGGGGACCCTACGCAGCAGTACTTC
many | TRBJ2-1 | TRBD2 | TRBV30 | CAWRAATSAFF | TGTGCCTGGAGAGCAGCGACTAGCGCGTTCTTC
many | TRBJ2-7 | TRBD2 | TRBV7-2 | CASSPRALAGGNEQYF | TGTGCCAGCAGCCCGAGGGCACTAGCGGGAGGGAACGAGCAGTACTTC
NA | TRBJ1-4 | NA | TRBV27 | CASKGTLNEKLFF | TGTGCCAGCAAAGGGACTTTAAATGAAAAACTGTTTTTT
NA | TRBJ2-1 | NA | TRBV10-3 | CAISEGGPTNEQFF | TGTGCCATCAGTGAAGGGGGGCCCACCAATGAGCAGTTCTTC
few | TRBJ1-1 | NA | TRBV3-1 | CASSQVGGLSNTEAFF | TGTGCCAGCAGCCAAGTGGGGGGGCTCTCGAACACTGAAGCTTTCTTT
NA | TRBJ2-6 | NA | TRBV15 | CATSRDNSGANVLTF | TGTGCCACCAGCAGAGACAACTCTGGGGCCAACGTCCTGACTTTC
many | TRBJ2-7 | TRBD2 | TRBV20-1 | CSARAGTSDYEQYF | TGCAGTGCTAGGGCCGGGACTAGCGACTACGAGCAGTACTTC
few | TRBJ2-5 | TRBD2 | TRBV6-2/TRBV6-3 | CASSSRTSGNLQTQYF | TGTGCCAGCAGTTCCAGGACTAGCGGGAATTTACAGACCCAGTACTTC
many | TRBJ1-1 | NA | TRBV12-3/TRBV12-4 | CASSPATSSEAFF | TGTGCCAGCAGTCCCGCAACTAGTTCTGAAGCTTTCTTT
few | TRBJ2-2 | TRBD1 | TRBV6-1 | CASRNPGQGSGELFF | TGTGCCAGCAGAAATCCGGGACAGGGATCCGGGGAGCTGTTTTTT
many | TRBJ2-3 | NA | TRBV28 | CASSSGQRDNTDTQYF | TGTGCCAGCAGTTCCGGGCAAAGGGACAACACAGATACGCAGTATTTT
many | TRBJ1-2 | NA | TRBV2 | CASSVRVTVNGYTF | TGTGCCAGCAGTGTTCGGGTTACGGTGAATGGCTACACCTTC
many | TRBJ1-1 | NA | TRBV28 | CASIAGALNTEAFF | TGTGCCAGCATCGCGGGGGCCTTAAACACTGAAGCTTTCTTT